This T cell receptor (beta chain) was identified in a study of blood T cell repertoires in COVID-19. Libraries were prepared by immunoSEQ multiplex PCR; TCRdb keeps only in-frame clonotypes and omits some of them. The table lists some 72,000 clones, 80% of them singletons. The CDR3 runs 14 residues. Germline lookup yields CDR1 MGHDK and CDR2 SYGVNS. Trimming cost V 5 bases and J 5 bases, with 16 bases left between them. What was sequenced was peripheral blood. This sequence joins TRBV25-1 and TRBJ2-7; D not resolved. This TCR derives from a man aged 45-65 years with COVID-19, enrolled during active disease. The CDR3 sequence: CASSHGRMVDEQYF. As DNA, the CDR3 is TGTGCCAGCAGTCATGGGCGAATGGTCGACGAGCAGTACTTC.